Reported below is one T cell receptor beta chain. Its antigen is unidentified. These data belong to a study of CD8 T cells in ankylosing spondylitis. From the 5' RACE reads, TCRdb called clonotypes with MiXCR, one entry per CDR3 protein. The sample includes fewer than 250,000 distinct CDR3 sequences, about a sixth of them seen just once. Study outcomes and limitations: Fewer than 10 highly homologous variants made up a TCR beta motif that seemed to typify ankylosing spondylitis blood. The authors found the disease-linked clones to be CD8+ and relatively rare in peripheral blood.

Material: blood, either unsorted or a sorted T cell fraction (not recorded which). The sequence was collected from a male donor with ankylosing spondylitis.

The CDR3 DNA reads TGTGCCAGCAGCCAAGGACAGGGATGGGCTGAAGCTTTCTTT. Translation: CASSQGQGWAEAFF. This chain uses TRBV4-2 with TRBJ1-1; 7 nucleotides align to TRBD1. This CDR3 is 14 amino acids long. Germline-derived CDR1 and CDR2 are LGHNA and YNFKEQ. Germline trimming cut 1 base from V and 6 bases from J; bases unmatched to any gene: 5.